This TCR beta chain was found in a study of Tregs in tolerant kidney transplant recipients. Germline-derived CDR1 and CDR2 are MDHEN and SYDVKM. This CDR3 is built from 22 residues. The V and J ends lost 4 bases and 0 bases, in that order; junction bases with no gene match: 23. Recipients received nonmyeloablative bone marrow transplants from related graft donors, with transient mixed chimerism. Unstimulated regulatory T cells (CD4+CD25+CD127-), CD4+CD25- non-regulatory cells, CD4 and CD8 cells were FACS-sorted from thawed PBMCs. This table comes from immunoSEQ multiplex PCR, and its TCRdb copy is limited to in-frame clones, with some not included. The table records about 81,000 clones, more than 85% of them present only once.

The specimen comprised CD4+ T cells from blood (PBMCs), sampled 24 months after the transplant. This TCR came from a human patient who received a combined kidney and bone marrow transplant. Some T cells may have come from the graft donor. The V gene is TRBV28, the J gene TRBJ2-2, with 7 bases matching TRBD1. As DNA, the CDR3 is TGTGCCAGCAGTTCCTCCTCCTCGGGACAGAGCAAATACCCCTCGAACACCGGGGAGCTGTTTTTT. Its protein product is CASSSSSSGQSKYPSNTGELFF. Full variable domain (missing parts from reference TRBV28 and TRBJ2-2): DVKVTQSSRYLVKRTGEKVFLECVQDMDHENMFWYRQDPGLGLRLIYFSYDVKMKEKGDIPEGYSVSREKKERFSLILESASTNQTSMYLCASSSSSSGQSKYPSNTGELFFGEGSRLTVL.